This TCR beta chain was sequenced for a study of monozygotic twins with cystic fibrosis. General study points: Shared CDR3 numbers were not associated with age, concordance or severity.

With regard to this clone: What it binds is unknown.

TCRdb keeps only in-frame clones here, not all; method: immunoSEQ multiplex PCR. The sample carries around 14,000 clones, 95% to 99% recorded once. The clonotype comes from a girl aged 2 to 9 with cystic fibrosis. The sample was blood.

The CDR3 spells CASTENLAGSHTGELFF. The CDR3 DNA reads TGTGCCAGTACCGAGAATCTAGCGGGGTCTCACACCGGGGAGCTGTTTTTT. The chain couples TRBV19 to TRBJ2-2; TRBD2 agrees at 9 bases. This CDR3 region has 17 residues. CDR1 is LNHDA and CDR2 is SQIVND in the germline V gene (reference sequence). Trimming removed 7 bases from V and 3 bases from J; junction bases left unmatched: 12.